This T cell receptor (beta chain) is from a study of cytomegalovirus exposure and HLA in healthy donors. About the research overall: Roughly 80 million unique TCRs from HLA-typed donors made up an early data release.

Germline V gene sequence: CDR1 SGHDN, CDR2 FVKESK. V lost 4 bases, J lost 7 bases, and 19 bases lay in between. This CDR3 spans 15 amino acids. The PCR made use of 60 Vbeta and 13 Jbeta primers. Repertoires were generated with immunoSEQ multiplex PCR, while TCRdb's copy carries only in-frame clones and drops some. The repertoire consists of approximately 110,000 clones, with 80% occurring once and the leading ten covering approximately 6.9%. This sequence joins TRBV14 and TRBJ2-5; D possibly corresponds to TRBD1 (7 bases). Sequencing was done on a sample of PBMCs. This clonotype was sampled from a man under 40 in good health and CMV-seropositive. The DNA for the CDR3 is TGTGCCAGCAGCCGCCGGACAGGCCCCGGGGGGACCCAGTACTTC. Translating gives CASSRRTGPGGTQYF.